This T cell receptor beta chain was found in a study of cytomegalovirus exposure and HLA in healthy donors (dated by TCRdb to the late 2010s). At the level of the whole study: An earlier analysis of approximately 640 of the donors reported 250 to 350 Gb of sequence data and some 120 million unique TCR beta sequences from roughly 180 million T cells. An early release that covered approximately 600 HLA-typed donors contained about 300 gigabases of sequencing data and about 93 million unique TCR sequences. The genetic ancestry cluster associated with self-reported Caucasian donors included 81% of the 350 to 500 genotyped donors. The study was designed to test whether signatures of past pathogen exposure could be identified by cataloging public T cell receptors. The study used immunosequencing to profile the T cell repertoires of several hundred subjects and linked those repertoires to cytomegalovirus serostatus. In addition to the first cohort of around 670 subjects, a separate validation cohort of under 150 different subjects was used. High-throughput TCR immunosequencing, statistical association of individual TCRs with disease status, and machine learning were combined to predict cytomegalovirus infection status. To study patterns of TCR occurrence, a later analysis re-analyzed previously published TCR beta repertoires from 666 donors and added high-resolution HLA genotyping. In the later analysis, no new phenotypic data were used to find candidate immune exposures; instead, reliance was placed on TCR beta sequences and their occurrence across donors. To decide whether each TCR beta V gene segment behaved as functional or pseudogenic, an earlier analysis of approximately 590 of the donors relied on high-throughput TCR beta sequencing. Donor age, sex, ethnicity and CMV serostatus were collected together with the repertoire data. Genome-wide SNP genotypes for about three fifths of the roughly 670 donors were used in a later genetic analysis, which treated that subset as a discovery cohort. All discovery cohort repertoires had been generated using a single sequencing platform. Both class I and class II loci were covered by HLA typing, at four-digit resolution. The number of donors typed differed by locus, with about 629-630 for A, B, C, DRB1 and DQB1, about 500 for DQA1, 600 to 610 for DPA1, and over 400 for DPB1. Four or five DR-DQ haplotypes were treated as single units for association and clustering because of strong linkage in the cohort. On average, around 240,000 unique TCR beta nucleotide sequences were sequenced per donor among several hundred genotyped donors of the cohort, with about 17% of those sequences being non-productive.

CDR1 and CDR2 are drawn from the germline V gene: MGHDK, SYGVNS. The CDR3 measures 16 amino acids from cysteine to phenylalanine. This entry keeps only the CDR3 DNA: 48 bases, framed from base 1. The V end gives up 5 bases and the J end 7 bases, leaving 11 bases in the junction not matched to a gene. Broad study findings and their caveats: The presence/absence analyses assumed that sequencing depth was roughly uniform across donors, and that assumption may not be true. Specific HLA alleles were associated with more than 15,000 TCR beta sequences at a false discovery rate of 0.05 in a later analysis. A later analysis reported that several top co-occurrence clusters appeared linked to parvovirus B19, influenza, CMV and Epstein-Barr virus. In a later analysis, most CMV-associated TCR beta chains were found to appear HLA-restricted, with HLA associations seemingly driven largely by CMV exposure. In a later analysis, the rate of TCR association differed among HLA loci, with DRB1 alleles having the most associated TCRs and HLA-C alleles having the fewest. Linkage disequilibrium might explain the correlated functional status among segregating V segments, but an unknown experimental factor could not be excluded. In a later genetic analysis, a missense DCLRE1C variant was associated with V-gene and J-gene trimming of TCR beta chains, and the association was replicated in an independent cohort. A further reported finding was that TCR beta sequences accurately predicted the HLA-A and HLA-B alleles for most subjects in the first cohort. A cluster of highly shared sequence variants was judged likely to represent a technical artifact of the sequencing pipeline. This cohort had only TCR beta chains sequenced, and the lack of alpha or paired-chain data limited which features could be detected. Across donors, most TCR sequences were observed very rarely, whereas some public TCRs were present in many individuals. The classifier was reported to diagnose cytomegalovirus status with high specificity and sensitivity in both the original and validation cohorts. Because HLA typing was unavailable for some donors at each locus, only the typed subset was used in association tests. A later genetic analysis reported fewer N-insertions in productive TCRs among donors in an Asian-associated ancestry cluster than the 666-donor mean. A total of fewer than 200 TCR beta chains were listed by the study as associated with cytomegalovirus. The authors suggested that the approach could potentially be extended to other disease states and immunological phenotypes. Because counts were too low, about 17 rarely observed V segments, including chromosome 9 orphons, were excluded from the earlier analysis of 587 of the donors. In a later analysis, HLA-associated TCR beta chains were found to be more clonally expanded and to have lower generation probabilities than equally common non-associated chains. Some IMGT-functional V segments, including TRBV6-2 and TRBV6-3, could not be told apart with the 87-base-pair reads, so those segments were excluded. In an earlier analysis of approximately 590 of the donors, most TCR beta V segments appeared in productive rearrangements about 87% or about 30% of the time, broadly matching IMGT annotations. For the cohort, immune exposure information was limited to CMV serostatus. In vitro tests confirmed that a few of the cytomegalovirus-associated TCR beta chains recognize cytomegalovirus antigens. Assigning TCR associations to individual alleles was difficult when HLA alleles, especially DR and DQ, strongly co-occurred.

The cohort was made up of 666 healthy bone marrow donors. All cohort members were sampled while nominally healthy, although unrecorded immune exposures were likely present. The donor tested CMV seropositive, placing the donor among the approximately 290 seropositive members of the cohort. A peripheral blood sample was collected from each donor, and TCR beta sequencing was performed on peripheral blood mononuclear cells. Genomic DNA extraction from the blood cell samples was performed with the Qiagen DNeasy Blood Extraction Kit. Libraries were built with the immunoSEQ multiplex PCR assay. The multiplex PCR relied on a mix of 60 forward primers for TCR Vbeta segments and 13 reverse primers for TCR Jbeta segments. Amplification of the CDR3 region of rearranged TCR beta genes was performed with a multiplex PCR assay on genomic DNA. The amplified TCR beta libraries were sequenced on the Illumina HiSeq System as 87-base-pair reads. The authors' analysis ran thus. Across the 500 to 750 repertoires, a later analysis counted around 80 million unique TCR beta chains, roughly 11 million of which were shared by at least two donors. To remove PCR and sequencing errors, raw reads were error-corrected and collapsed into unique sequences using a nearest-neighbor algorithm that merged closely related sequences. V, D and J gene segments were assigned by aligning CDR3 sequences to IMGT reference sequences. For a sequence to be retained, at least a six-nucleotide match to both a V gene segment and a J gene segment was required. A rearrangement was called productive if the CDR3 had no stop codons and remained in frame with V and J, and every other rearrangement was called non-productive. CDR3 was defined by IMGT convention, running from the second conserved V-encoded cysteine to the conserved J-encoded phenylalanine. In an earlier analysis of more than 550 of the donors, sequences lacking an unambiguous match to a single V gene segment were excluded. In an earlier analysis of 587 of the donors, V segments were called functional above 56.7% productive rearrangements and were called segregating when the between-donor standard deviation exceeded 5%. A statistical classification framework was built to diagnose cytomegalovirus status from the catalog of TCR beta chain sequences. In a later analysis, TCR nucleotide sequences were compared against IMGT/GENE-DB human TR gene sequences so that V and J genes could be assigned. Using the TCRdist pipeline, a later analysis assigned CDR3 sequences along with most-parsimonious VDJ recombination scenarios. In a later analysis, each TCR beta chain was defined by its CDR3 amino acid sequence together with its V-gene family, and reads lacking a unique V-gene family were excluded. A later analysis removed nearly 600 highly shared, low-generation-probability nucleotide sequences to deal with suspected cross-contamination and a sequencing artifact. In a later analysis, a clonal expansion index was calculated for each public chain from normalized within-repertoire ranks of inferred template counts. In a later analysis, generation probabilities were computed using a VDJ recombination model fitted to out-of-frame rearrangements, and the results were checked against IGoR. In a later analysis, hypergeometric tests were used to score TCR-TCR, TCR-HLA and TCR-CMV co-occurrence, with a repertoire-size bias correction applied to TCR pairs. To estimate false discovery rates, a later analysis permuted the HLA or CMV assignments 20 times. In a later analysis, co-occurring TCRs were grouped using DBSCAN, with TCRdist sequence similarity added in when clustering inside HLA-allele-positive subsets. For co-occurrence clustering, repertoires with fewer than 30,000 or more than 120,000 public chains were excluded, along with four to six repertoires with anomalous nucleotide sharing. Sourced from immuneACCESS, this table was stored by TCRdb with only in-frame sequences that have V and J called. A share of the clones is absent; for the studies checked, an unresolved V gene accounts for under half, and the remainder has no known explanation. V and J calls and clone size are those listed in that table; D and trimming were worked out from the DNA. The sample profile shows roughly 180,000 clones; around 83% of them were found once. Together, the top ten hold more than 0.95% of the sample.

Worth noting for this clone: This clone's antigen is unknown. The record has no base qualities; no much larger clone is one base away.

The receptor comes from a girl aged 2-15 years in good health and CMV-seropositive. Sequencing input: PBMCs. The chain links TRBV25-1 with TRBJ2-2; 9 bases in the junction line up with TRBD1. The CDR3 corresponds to CASSNPLTGGHGELFF. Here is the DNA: TGTGCCAGCAGTAACCCCTTGACAGGGGGTCACGGGGAGCTGTTTTTT.